Here is one TCR beta chain with its context. Its antigen is not identified. The sample is drawn from a study of CD8 T cells in Susac syndrome. The study's findings and limits: Within total CD8+ repertoires, sixteen Susac-specific public clones were found, and within CD8+ TEMRA repertoires, about 5.

Random hexamers primed reverse transcription of roughly 0.5 to 1 ug RNA. TCRdb analysed the immunoSEQ multiplex PCR reads with MiXCR anew, one entry per CDR3 protein. The data hold approximately 80,000 distinct CDR3 sequences, with approximately 94% observed a single time. Trimming shortened V by 5 bases and J by 5 bases, and 10 bases separated the two germline ends. Germline V gene data show CDR1 as MNHNY and CDR2 as SVGAGI (reference sequence). The CDR3 consists of 12 residues. This chain joins TRBV6-6 and TRBJ2-7; D may match TRBD1 or TRBD2 (5 bases each). The origin of this receptor is a human donor with Susac syndrome. The sample consisted of CD8+ T cells from PBMCs. CDR3 region: CASSPGPNEQYF. CDR3 bases: TGTGCCAGCAGTCCGGGACCCAACGAGCAGTACTTC.